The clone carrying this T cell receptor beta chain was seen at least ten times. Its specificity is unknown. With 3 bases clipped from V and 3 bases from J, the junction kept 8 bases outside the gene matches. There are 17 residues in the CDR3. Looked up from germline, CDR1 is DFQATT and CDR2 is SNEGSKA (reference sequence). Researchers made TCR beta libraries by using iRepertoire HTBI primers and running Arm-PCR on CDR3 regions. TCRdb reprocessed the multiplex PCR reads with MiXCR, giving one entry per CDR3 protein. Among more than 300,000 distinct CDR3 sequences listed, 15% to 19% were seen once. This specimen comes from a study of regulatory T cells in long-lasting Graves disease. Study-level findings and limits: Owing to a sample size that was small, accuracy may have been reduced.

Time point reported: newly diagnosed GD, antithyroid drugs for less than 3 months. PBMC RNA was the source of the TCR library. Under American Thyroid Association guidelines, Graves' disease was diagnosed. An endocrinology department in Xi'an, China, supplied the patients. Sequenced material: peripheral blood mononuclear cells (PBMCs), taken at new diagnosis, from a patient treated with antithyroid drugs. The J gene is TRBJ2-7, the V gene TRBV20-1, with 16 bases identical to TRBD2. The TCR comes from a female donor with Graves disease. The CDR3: CSARPGTSGRALYEQYF. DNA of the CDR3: TGCAGTGCTAGGCCCGGGACTAGCGGGAGGGCCCTCTACGAGCAGTACTTC.